The present T cell receptor beta chain was sequenced within a study of PD-1 blockade in classical Hodgkin lymphoma. Trimming stripped 5 bases from V and 6 bases from J, with 7 bases between. Germline loops: CDR1 MNHNY, CDR2 SVGAGI (reference sequence). The CDR3 is 11 residues long. Time point noted: cycle 4 day 1 (C4D1), after more than 5 weeks of nivolumab. All patients relapsed after autologous stem cell transplantation, and brentuximab vedotin exposure varied. Thawed PBMCs underwent magnetic negative selection to yield purified CD4+ T cells. This clone was counted between two and nine times. Its antigen is not known. Study results and limitations: Healthy donors reportedly exceeded newly diagnosed patients in baseline TCR diversity. Newly diagnosed patients had diversity similar to the baseline diversity of complete responders. CD4+ TCR diversity, unlike CD8+, climbed significantly by C4D1.

The method was immunoSEQ multiplex PCR; TCRdb's version includes in-frame clones alone and lacks a portion of them. The sample has 34,000 or so clones, more than 85% seen once. The sample was CD4+ T cells from blood, taken before the fourth cycle of nivolumab. The chain uses TRBV6-6 and TRBJ1-2, with D perhaps TRBD1 (5 bases). This sequence originates from a human donor with classical Hodgkin lymphoma. This CDR3 reads CASSTQDGYTF. CDR3 bases: TGTGCCAGCAGTACACAGGATGGCTACACCTTC.